A selection of T cell receptor beta chains follows, all from one sample in a study of T cells after yellow fever vaccination. TCRdb recomputed calls from the 5' RACE reads with MiXCR, one row per CDR3 protein. The table lists some 670,000 distinct CDR3 sequences, approximately 13% of them singletons, with 14% to 15% in the top ten. This sample comprised PBMCs, obtained on the day of the yellow fever booster vaccination. These TCRs come from a man aged 25-45 years who received the YFV17D yellow fever vaccine. Both conserved end residues are part of each CDR3.

TRBV7-3 | CASPRTNYGYTF
TRBV28 | CATSLGGAGGELFF
TRBV5-4 | CASSPGGSGITTDTQYF
TRBV7-9 | CASSLVIEETQYF
TRBV20-1 | CSASRLADQETQYF
TRBV20-1 | CSAREWNANTQYF
TRBV12-3/TRBV12-4 | CASSFGYANEKLFF
TRBV12-3/TRBV12-4 | CASSLVSYGYTF
TRBV5-1 | CASSLGSPVGEQFF
TRBV20-1 | CSATDRRGNEKLFF
TRBV6-2/TRBV6-3 | CASSLRGGYEQYF
TRBV18 | CASSSGTGGNYNEQFF
TRBV12-5 | CASGLGGYEQYF
TRBV7-2 | CASSRDVENEQFF
TRBV5-1 | CASSLVPGRTDTQYF
TRBV20-1 | CSASPLNEKLFF
TRBV6-5 | CASSYRGQGKNIQYF
TRBV28 | CASSPRELHEQFF
TRBV6-6 | CASSLDGNTEAFF
TRBV20-1 | CSPLGGGPRNNSPLHF
TRBV20-1 | CSADRAYNQPQHF
TRBV5-8 | CASSWGFGTGGNEQFF
TRBV19 | CASVDTPTDTQYF
TRBV29-1 | CSVELGAGETQYF
TRBV20-1 | CSAPAGGQGNTEAFF
TRBV4-3 | CASSQDRGLAASEQFF
TRBV6-1 | CASSEPRSSYEQYF
TRBV6-1 | CASSHRTGGGNEQFF
TRBV11-2 | CASSFSMVTDTQYF
TRBV4-2 | CASSPGSENEKLFF
TRBV20-1 | CSASFLSSGSYNEQFF
TRBV10-3 | CAISGSEGLRSGELFF